This is a list of T cell receptor beta chains from one sample in a study of preoperative IRX-2 immunotherapy in early breast cancer. The table came from immunoSEQ multiplex PCR; TCRdb's copy has only in-frame clones and leaves some out. This sample has under 30,000 clones, with approximately 90% found just once. The sample in question was tumor tissue, obtained after IRX-2 immunotherapy. Source of these receptors: a human donor with breast cancer. Both conserved end residues are trimmed from each CDR3. Fields, in order: D gene, CDR3 length, V gene, CDR3 protein. D genes are given only for firm matches.

>.|12|TRBV13
ASSLGSGTYEQY
>.|11|TRBV7-6
ASGPLGRAEAF
>TRBD2|15|TRBV27
ASSSGLAGVYQETQY
>.|11|TRBV7-8
ASSRGWNTEAF
>.|13|TRBV9
ASSQGGGGTDTQY
>.|12|TRBV4-1
ASSQGDFTDTQY
>.|15|TRBV19
ASRKGGGVANNNEQF
>TRBD2|14|TRBV9
ASSSAGTRIQETQY
>.|12|TRBV16
ASSQGGQKETQY
>.|12|TRBV5-4
ASSLEGGWETQY
>TRBD1|11|TRBV6-5
ASRRTGPETQY
>TRBD1|14|TRBV6-1
ASRGRGIEISYEQY
>TRBD1|14|TRBV10-3
AIRAAGTGDMNEQF
>.|13|TRBV18
ASSPNGFSNQPQH
>TRBD2|12|TRBV28
ASSPSTSGRAQY
>.|14|TRBV7-9
ASSLSGALPGNTIY